The source of this TCR beta chain is a study of human T cells and chemical hapten exposure (dated by TCRdb to 2020 to 2023). About the investigation overall: For sensitization, 2% DPC in acetone was applied to a roughly 2 cm by roughly 2 cm area of upper inner arm skin. Patch testing on the upper back used Finn chambers containing 0.01% DPC, with scoring done after 6 days according to International Contact Dermatitis Research Group standards. Weekly therapeutic DPC doses were additionally applied to the scalp of patients throughout the roughly 22-week study period. Peripheral blood TCR repertoire changes were tracked in vivo in alopecia patients during primary and secondary sensitization to the hapten diphenylcyclopropenone (DPC). Patient blood was sampled pre-sensitization (week 0) and at 2, 6 and about 24 weeks after DPC sensitization. Alopecia areata with under or over 50% scalp involvement, alopecia totalis and alopecia universalis were represented in the patient cohort, which was mostly female. The libraries were sequenced as a pool, and the TCR yield per sample differed mostly because of small variations in library volumes within the pool. Blood for TCR sequencing was provided by twenty-nine alopecia patients at one to four time points (pre-sensitization, 2, 6 and 24 weeks).

What this sample's time point label stands for: patch test 3, about 24 weeks after DPC sensitization. In the paper's terms, the treatment or condition label means: therapeutic diphenylcyclopropenone sensitization with weekly scalp DPC. At each patch-test visit, blood was drawn before the patch test was applied. Patients were eligible if aged 18 to 70, diagnosed with alopecia and judged suitable for DPC therapy, and pregnant patients were excluded. Total RNA was extracted from unfractionated whole blood collected in Tempus Blood RNA tubes. Overall study outcomes, separate from this receptor: The number of PT1 expanded TCRs positively correlated with patch test score, significant at thresholds 8, 16 and 32 but not 4. Alopecia, a presumed autoimmune disease, was present in all patients, so the immune response of the patients might differ from that of healthy individuals. DPC sensitization did not change how many TCRs were above 1 in 1000 frequency, and no evidence was found of alterations in global repertoire structure. Repeated subsampling changed both the strength of the expansion versus patch-test correlation and the threshold at which the correlation became significant. Expanded TCRs formed significantly more large CDR3 similarity clusters than pre-sensitization or healthy control sets, consistent with antigen-driven responses.

Library preparation used RACE. The listed sequencing device is NextSeq 500. Library preparation attached unique molecular identifiers to individual cDNA molecules for quantitative, reproducible TCR counting. Each blood RNA sample was used to sequence both TCR alpha and TCR beta chains. On the authors' methods: The median number of TCRs per sample was 85,000 to 100,000, ranging from about 23,224 to 690,600. V, J and CDR3 annotation of the TCR reads was carried out using the Decombinator software suite. For PS versus PT1 abundance plots, all samples were subsampled to the same number of TCRs (28,000). TCRs were defined as expanded if absent before sensitization and observed at least eight times at the 2-week time point. Starting from the raw public reads, TCRdb applied fastp trimming at Q25, assembled clones with MiXCR and retained in-frame beta chains. Every distinct CDR3 protein forms one entry, paired with its most common genes and DNA. For this entry, the V and J calls and clone size follow TCRdb and not the study's own pipeline. This sample is represented by about 52,000 distinct CDR3 sequences; roughly 10% of them were singletons. 16% of the sample belongs to the ten largest clones.

This clonotype was seen many times. This clone's antigen is unknown. No much larger clonotype is one base removed from it; base qualities were not supplied. CDR1 and CDR2 (MNHNS, SASEGT) derive from the germline V gene. The cysteine opens and the phenylalanine closes a CDR3 of 15 amino acids. CDR3 DNA only is kept here, 45 bases in frame from base 1. The junction shows trimming of 4 bases on V and 7 bases on J, plus 17 bases between the germline ends. Source: whole blood, taken in connection with sensitization to the hapten diphenylcyclopropenone (DPC). The chain is made from TRBV6-1 and TRBJ1-5, and the D gene may be TRBD1, 6 bases matching. This clonotype originated in a woman aged 40 to 55 with alopecia areata. Some clones in this sample may be carry-over from other donors' samples. CDR3 region: CASSVPMQGRQPQHF. The nucleotide sequence is given as TGTGCCAGCAGTGTACCAATGCAGGGGCGACAGCCCCAGCATTTT.